The clone carrying this T cell receptor beta chain came up many times. Its matching antigen is unknown. In TCRdb, the multiplex PCR reads were re-called with MiXCR into one record per CDR3 protein. In the table there are approximately 300,000 distinct CDR3 sequences, 30% to 35% of which are singletons. Germline V gives CDR1 SQVTM, CDR2 ANQGSEA. The CDR3 loop spans 12 amino acids. V was pared by 7 bases and J by 2 bases, with 10 bases between. The sample is drawn from a study of breast tumors, draining lymph nodes, adjacent tissues. General study findings and limits: Most tumor T cells seemingly derive from lymph node, then expand in tumor. Compared with lymph nodes, tumors were less diverse; compared with nontumor tissue, more. Luminal-like breast cancer showed significantly higher tumor–nontumor repertoire similarity than basal-like.

Breast cancer patients provided tissue from their axillary draining lymph nodes. The receptor's source is a female donor with breast cancer. Some clones in this sample may be carry-over from other donors' samples. Material for sequencing was axillary lymph node tissue. The chain has TRBV29-1 and TRBJ2-3, with a tentative D call TRBD2 (6 bases). The CDR3 protein is CSAGLVTDTQYF. The DNA for the CDR3 is TGCAGCGCGGGACTCGTCACAGATACGCAGTATTTT.